This TCR beta chain emerged from a study of shared clonotypes between healthy human individuals. In the authors' methods: ImmunoSEQ gave junction-only sequences without quality scores, so filtering differed. Profiling relied on immunoSEQ multiplex PCR, and the TCRdb table lists in-frame clones only, not all of them. V, J and clone size derive from that table, while D and trimming were established from the DNA sequence. Of roughly 680,000 clones in the sample, over 60% are singletons; the top ten hold roughly 1.8%. Sequenced material: memory CD4+ T cells sorted from blood. As for subset: CD45RA-negative fraction. This TCR was recovered from a woman aged 30 to 39 in good health.

Written as DNA, the CDR3 is TGTGCCAGCAGCCTACGGCCGCCCCACCAAAAAGAGACCCAGTACTTC. Protein sequence: CASSLRPPHQKETQYF. V gene TRBV7-6 combines with J gene TRBJ2-5, with D unresolved. The CDR3 contains 16 residues. With 5 bases removed from V and 3 bases from J, the gap between germline ends came to 19 bases. Germline V gives CDR1 SGHVS, CDR2 FNYEAQ.